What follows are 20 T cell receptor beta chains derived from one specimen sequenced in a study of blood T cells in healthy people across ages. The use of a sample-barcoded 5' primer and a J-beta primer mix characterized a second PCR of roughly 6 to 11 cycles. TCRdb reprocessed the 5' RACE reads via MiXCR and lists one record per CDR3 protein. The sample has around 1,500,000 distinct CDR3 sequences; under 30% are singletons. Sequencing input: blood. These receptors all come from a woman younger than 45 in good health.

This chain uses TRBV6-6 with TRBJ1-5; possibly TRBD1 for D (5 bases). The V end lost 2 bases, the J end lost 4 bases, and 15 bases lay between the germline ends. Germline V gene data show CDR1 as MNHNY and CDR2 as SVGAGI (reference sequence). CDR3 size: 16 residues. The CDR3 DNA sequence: TGTGCCAGCAGTTACATTCGGGGAGGGGCTAATCAGCCCCAGCATTTT. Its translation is CASSYIRGGANQPQHF.

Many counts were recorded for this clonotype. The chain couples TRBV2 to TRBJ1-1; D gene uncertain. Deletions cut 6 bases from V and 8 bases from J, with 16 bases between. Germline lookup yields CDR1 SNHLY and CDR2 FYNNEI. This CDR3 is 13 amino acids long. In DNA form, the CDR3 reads TGTGCCAGCAGAAGACTTGGGTGGGGAGAAGCTTTCTTT. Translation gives CASRRLGWGEAFF.

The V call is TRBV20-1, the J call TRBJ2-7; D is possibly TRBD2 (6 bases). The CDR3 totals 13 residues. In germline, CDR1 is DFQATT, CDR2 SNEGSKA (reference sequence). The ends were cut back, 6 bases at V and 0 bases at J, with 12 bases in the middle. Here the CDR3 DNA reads TGCAGTGCCCAGCCCGGGAGCTCCTACGAGCAGTACTTC. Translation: CSAQPGSSYEQYF.

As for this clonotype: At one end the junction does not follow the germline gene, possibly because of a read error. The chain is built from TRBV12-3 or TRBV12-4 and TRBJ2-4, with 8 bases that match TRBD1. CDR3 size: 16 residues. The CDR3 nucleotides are TGTGCCACCAGTACACAGGGGGACCCAAGGATGGGCATTCAGTACTTC. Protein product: CATSTQGDPRMGIQYF.

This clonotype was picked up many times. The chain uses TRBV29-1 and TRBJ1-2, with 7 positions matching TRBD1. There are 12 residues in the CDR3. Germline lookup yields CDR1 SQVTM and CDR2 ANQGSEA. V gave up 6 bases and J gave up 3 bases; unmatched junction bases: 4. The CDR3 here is CSVAGTDYGYTF. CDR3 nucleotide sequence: TGCAGCGTGGCCGGGACAGACTATGGCTACACCTTC.

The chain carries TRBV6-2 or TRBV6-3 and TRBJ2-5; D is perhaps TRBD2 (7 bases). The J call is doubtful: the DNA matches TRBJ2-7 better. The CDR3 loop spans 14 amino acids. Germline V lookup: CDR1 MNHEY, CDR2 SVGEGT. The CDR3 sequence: CASDWGGQGYEQYF. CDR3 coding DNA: TGTGCCAGCGATTGGGGGGGACAAGGCTACGAGCAGTACTTC.

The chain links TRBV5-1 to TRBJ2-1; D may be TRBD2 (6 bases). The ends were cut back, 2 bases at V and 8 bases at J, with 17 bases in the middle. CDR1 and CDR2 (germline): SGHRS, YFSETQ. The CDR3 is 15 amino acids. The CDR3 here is CASSFDRGGIDEQFF. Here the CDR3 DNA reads TGCGCCAGCAGCTTCGACAGAGGAGGGATCGATGAGCAGTTCTTC.

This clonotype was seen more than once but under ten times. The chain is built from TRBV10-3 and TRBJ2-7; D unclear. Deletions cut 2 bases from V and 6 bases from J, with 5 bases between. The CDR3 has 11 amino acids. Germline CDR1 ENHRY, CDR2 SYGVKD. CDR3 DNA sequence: TGTGCCATCAGTGAGGGGGTCGAGCAGTACTTC. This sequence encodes CAISEGVEQYF.

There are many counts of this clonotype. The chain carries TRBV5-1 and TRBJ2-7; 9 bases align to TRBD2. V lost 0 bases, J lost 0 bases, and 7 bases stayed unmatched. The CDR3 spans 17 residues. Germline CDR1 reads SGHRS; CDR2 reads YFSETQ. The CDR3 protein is CASSLAQRGARSYEQYF. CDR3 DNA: TGCGCCAGCAGCTTGGCCCAGCGGGGGGCCCGCTCCTACGAGCAGTACTTC.

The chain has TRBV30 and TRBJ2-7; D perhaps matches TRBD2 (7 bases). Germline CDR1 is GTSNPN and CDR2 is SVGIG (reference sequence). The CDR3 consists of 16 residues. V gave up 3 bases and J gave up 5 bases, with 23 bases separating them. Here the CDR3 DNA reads TGTGCCTGGAGCCCAGGACTATTGGGGGGGCCCGACGAGCAGTACTTC. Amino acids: CAWSPGLLGGPDEQYF.

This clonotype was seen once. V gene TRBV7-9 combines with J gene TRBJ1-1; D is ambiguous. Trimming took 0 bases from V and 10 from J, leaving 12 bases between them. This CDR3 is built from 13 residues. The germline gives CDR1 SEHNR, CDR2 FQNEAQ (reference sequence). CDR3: CASSLAGRDTAFF. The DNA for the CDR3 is TGTGCCAGCAGCTTAGCGGGGAGGGATACAGCTTTCTTT.

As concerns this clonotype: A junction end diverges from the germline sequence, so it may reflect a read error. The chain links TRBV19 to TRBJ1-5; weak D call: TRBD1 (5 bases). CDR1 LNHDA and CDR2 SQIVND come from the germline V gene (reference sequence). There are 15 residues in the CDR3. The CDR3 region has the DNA TGCGCCAGTAGTCCGACAGTGTCCAGCAATCAGCCCCGGCATTTT. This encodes CASSPTVSSNQPRHF. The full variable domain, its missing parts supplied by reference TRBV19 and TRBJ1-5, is DGGITQSPKYLFRKEGQNVTLSCEQNLNHDAMYWYRQDPGQGLRLIYYSQIVNDFQKGDIAEGYSVSREKKESFPLTVTSAQKNPTAFYLCASSPTVSSNQPRHFGDGTRLSIL.

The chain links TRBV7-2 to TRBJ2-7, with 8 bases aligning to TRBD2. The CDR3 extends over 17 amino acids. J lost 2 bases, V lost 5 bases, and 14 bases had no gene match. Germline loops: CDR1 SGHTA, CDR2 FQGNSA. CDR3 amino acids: CASSRGGGHGGAYEQYF. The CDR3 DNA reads TGTGCCAGCAGCCGGGGGGGAGGACACGGGGGGGCCTACGAGCAGTACTTC.

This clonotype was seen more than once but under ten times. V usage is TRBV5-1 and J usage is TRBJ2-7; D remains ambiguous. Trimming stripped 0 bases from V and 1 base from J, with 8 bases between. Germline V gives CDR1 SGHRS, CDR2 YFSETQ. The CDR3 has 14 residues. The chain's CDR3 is CASSLDPDSYEQYF. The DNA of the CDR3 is TGCGCCAGCAGCTTGGATCCTGATTCCTACGAGCAGTACTTC. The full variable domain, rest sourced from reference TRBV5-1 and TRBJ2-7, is KAGVTQTPRYLIKTRGQQVTLSCSPISGHRSVSWYQQTPGQGLQFLFEYFSETQRNKGNFPGRFSGRQFSNSRSEMNVSTLELGDSALYLCASSLDPDSYEQYFGPGTRLTVT.

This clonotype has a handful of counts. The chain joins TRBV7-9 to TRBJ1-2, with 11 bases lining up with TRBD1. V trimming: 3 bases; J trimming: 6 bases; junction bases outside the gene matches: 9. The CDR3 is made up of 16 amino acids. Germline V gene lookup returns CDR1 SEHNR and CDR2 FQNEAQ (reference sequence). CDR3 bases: TGTGCCAGCAGCTTCCTCGGATGGGACAGGGGGGATGGCTACACCTTC. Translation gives CASSFLGWDRGDGYTF. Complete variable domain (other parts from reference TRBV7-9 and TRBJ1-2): DTGVSQNPRHKITKRGQNVTFRCDPISEHNRLYWYRQTLGQGPEFLTYFQNEAQLEKSRLLSDRFSAERPKGSFSTLEIQRTEQGDSAMYLCASSFLGWDRGDGYTFGSGTRLTVV.

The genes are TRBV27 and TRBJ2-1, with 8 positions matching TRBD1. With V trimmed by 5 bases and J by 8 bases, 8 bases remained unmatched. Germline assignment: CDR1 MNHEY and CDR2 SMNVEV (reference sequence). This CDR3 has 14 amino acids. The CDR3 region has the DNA TGTGCCAGCAGTCCAGTGGACAGGGTCGATGAGCAGTTCTTC. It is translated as CASSPVDRVDEQFF.

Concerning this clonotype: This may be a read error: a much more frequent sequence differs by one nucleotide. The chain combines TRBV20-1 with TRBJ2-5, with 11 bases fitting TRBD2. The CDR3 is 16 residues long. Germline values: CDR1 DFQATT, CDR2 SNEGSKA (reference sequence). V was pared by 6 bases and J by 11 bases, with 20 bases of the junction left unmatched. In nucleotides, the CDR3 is TGCAGTGCCAAACCCGGTGGTAGCGGGAGGGACAATGAGCAGTACTTC. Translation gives CSAKPGGSGRDNEQYF.

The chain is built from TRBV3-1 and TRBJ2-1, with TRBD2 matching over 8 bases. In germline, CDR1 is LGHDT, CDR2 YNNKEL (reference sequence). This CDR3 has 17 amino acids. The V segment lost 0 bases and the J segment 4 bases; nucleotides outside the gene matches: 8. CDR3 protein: CASSQDTLAGPYNEQFF. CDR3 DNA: TGTGCCAGCAGCCAAGATACGCTAGCGGGTCCGTACAATGAGCAGTTCTTC.

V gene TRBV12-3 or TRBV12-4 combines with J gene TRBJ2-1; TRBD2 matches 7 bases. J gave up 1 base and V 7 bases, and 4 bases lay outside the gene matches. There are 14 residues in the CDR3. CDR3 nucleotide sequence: TGTGCCAGCAAGAACGGGGGGTCCTACAATGAGCAGTTCTTC. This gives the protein CASKNGGSYNEQFF.

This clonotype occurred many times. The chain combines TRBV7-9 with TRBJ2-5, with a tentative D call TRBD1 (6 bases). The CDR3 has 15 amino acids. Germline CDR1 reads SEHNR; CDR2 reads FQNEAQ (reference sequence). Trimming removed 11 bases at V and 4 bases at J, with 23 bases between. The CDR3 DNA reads TGTGCCGGCACCGAGGGGGACATATCGGCAGAGACCCAGTACTTC. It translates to CAGTEGDISAETQYF.